A single sample is the source of the 13 T cell receptor beta chains below, sequenced in a study of blood T cell repertoires in COVID-19. Repertoires were generated with immunoSEQ multiplex PCR, while TCRdb's copy carries only in-frame clones and drops some. The sample has about 160,000 clones; 70% to 90% are singletons. What was sequenced was peripheral blood. Receptors were obtained from a man aged 35-49 years with acute or convalescent COVID-19.

This clone was counted once. The chain couples TRBV5-1 to TRBJ2-1; maybe TRBD1 (7 bases). The CDR3 is 17 amino acids. Trimming took 0 bases from V and 6 from J, leaving 19 bases between them. Germline CDR1 and CDR2: SGHRS and YFSETQ. The DNA for the CDR3 is TGCGCCAGCAGCTTGGGGACAGGCGGGGAGAGAGGCAATGAGCAGTTCTTC. Translation gives CASSLGTGGERGNEQFF.

The chain combines TRBV12-3 or TRBV12-4 with TRBJ1-2; 9 bases agree with TRBD1. The length of the CDR3 is 12 residues. V lost 8 bases and J lost 7; bases outside the gene matches: 5. This CDR3 reads CASGTGIAGYTF. CDR3 bases: TGTGCCAGCGGGACAGGGATCGCTGGCTACACCTTC.

This clone was observed a single time. This rearrangement joins TRBV6-2 or TRBV6-3 to TRBJ1-1, with TRBD1 identical over 7 bases. The germline CDR1 and CDR2 sequences are MNHEY and SVGEGT. The CDR3 totals 16 residues. The trim removed 6 bases at V and 3 bases at J, leaving 13 bases unmatched. The CDR3 nucleotides read TGTGCCAGCAGCCGGGGACAGAGGGTTGGGGACACTGAAGCTTTCTTT. Translation gives CASSRGQRVGDTEAFF.

The CDR3 loop is CASSSTGGRGRNSYEQYF. The CDR3 DNA sequence: TGTGCCAGCAGCTCCACCGGGGGGCGAGGGAGGAACTCCTACGAGCAGTACTTC. The rearrangement links TRBV7-9 to TRBJ2-7; maybe TRBD2 (7 bases). This CDR3 is 18 amino acids long. Trimming cost V 4 bases and J 0 bases, with 22 bases left between them. Germline V CDR1 and CDR2: SEHNR, FQNEAQ (reference sequence).

This clone occurred once. This sequence joins TRBV5-4 and TRBJ2-2; D ambiguous. There are 15 residues in the CDR3. With 0 bases removed from V and 1 base from J, the gap between germline ends came to 7 bases. Germline loops: CDR1 SGHNT, CDR2 YYREEE (reference sequence). In nucleotides, the CDR3 is TGTGCCAGCAGCTTGGGACAACTGAACACCGGGGAGCTGTTTTTT. Translating gives CASSLGQLNTGELFF.

In DNA form, the CDR3 reads TGTGCCAGCAGCTTGTTGGGGGGGACTAGCGCCTACAATGAGCAGTTCTTC. As protein: CASSLLGGTSAYNEQFF. The chain recombines TRBV5-6 with TRBJ2-1, with 10 bases lining up with TRBD2. CDR3 size: 17 residues. CDR1 and CDR2 from the germline V gene are SGHDT and YYEEEE. The junction had 6 bases not matched to a gene; V was cut back by 1 base and J by 2 bases.

The rearrangement links TRBV18 to TRBJ1-2; no clear D gene. Trimming took 0 bases from V and 4 from J, leaving 9 bases between them. The CDR3 loop spans 14 amino acids. The germline CDR1 and CDR2 sequences are KGHSH and LQKENI. The CDR3 DNA is TGTGCCAGCTCACCACCGTCACAGACCTATGGCTACACCTTC. Residues: CASSPPSQTYGYTF.

This sequence joins TRBV4-2 and TRBJ1-2; no clear D. Germline V CDR1 and CDR2: LGHNA, YNFKEQ. V was clipped by 0 bases and J by 3 bases, with 11 bases between them. The CDR3 runs to 15 residues. CDR3: CASSQETGSHYGYTF. DNA of the CDR3: TGTGCCAGCAGCCAAGAGACGGGATCGCACTATGGCTACACCTTC.

The chain joins TRBV5-1 to TRBJ2-7; 10 nucleotides match TRBD1. Losses at the gene ends were 3 bases for V and 7 bases for J; bases not matched to a gene: 10. This CDR3 region has 15 residues. The V gene's germline CDR1 is SGHRS and CDR2 YFSETQ. The CDR3, as DNA: TGCGCCAGCAGCTCTCCGGACAGGGGGGAGATAGAGCAGTACTTC. Protein: CASSSPDRGEIEQYF.

The chain recombines TRBV5-1 with TRBJ2-3; D might be TRBD2 (5 bases). Trimming removed 5 bases at V and 7 bases at J, with 20 bases between. Germline lookup yields CDR1 SGHRS and CDR2 YFSETQ. The CDR3 has 15 residues. Here the CDR3 reads CASRDRLAPSNTQYF. For the CDR3, the DNA is TGCGCCAGCAGAGATCGGCTAGCCCCTTCAAATACGCAGTATTTT.

The CDR3 nucleotides are TGTGCCAGCAGCACACTTAGCGGAGGAGAGACCCAGTACTTC. Its translation: CASSTLSGGETQYF. J is TRBJ2-5 and V is TRBV7-9, with D perhaps matching TRBD2 (6 bases). The CDR3 is made up of 14 amino acids. Germline V CDR1 and CDR2: SEHNR, FQNEAQ (reference sequence). V was shortened by 5 bases and J by 4 bases, with 14 bases between the two germline ends. Filled out from reference TRBV7-9 and TRBJ2-5, the complete variable domain reads DTGVSQNPRHKITKRGQNVTFRCDPISEHNRLYWYRQTLGQGPEFLTYFQNEAQLEKSRLLSDRFSAERPKGSFSTLEIQRTEQGDSAMYLCASSTLSGGETQYFGPGTRLLVL.

By proportion, this clone is medium-sized (0.01 to 0.1%). Other DNA sequences in the same sample also yield this CDR3. V and J are TRBV12-3 or TRBV12-4 and TRBJ1-2; D not certain. The CDR3 is 11 residues long. The germline V and J ends were trimmed by 6 bases and 5 bases, with 7 bases remaining between them. CDR3 residues: CASSPGYGYTF. As DNA, the CDR3 is TGTGCCAGCAGCCCGGGATATGGCTACACCTTC.

The J gene is TRBJ2-5, the V gene TRBV5-4; no clear D. With 1 base removed from V and 2 bases from J, the gap between germline ends came to 6 bases. Looked up from germline, CDR1 is SGHNT and CDR2 is YYREEE (reference sequence). This CDR3 contains 13 residues. The CDR3 bases are TGTGCCAGCAGCTTGAACTTACAAGAGACCCAGTACTTC. This sequence encodes CASSLNLQETQYF.